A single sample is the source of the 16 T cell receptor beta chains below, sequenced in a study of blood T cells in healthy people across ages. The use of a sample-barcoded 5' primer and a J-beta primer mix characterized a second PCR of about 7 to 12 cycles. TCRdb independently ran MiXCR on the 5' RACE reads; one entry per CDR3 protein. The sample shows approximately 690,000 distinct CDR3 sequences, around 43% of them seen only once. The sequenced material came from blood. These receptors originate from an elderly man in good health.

In DNA, the CDR3 is TGCAGTGCTAGCAGGCGGGAGAGGCATGAGCAGTTCTTC. It yields the protein CSASRRERHEQFF. This chain links TRBV20-1 with TRBJ2-1; 7 nucleotides align to TRBD2. The CDR3 sequence is 13 residues long. V dropped 3 bases and J dropped 8; count of bases not matched to a gene: 7. CDR1 and CDR2 (germline): DFQATT, SNEGSKA (reference sequence).

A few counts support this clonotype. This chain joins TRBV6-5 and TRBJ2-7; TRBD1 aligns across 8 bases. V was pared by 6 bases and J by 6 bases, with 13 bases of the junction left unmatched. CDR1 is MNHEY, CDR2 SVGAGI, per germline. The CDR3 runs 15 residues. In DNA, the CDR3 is TGTGCCAGCAGAGGGACGACAGGGGTAGCCCGCGAGCAGTACTTC. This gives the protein CASRGTTGVAREQYF.

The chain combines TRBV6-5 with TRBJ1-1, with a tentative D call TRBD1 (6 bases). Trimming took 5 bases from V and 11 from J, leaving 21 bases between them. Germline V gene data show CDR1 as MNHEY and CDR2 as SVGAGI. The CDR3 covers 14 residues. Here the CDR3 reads CASSGGTGTRSAFF. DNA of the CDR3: TGTGCCAGCAGTGGTGGCACAGGGACGAGATCGGCTTTCTTT.

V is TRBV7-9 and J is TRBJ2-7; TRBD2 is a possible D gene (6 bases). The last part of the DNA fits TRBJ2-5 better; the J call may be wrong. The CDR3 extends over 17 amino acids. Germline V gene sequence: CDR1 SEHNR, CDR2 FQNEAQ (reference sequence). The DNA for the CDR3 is TGTGCCAGCAGCGTACTGGGGCAGGTCCTCACCGGGGGGACCCAGTACTTC. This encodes CASSVLGQVLTGGTQYF.

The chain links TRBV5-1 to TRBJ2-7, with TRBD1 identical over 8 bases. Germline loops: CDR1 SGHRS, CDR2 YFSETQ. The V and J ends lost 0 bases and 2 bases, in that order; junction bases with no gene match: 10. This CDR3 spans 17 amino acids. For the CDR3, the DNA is TGCGCCAGCAGCTTGGAACGGACAGGGCAGGTGGCCTACGAGCAGTACTTC. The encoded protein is CASSLERTGQVAYEQYF.

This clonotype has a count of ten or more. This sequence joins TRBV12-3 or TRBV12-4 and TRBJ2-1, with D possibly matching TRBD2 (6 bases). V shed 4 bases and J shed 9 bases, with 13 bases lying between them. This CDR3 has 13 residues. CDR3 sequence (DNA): TGTGCCAGCAGTTCTGCTAGCGTCGGTGAGCAGTTCTTC. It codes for CASSSASVGEQFF.

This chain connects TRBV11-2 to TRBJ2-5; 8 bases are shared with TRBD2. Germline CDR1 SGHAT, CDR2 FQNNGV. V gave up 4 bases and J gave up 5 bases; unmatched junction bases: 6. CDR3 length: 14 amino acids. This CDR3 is CASSYGGGPETQYF. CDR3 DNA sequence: TGTGCCAGCAGCTACGGGGGGGGCCCGGAGACCCAGTACTTC.

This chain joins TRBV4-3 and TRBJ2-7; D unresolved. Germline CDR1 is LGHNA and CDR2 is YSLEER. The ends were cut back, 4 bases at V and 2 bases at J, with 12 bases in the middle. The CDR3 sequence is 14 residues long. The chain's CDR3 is CASSRRHDAYEQYF. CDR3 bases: TGCGCCAGCAGCCGCAGACATGATGCCTACGAGCAGTACTTC.

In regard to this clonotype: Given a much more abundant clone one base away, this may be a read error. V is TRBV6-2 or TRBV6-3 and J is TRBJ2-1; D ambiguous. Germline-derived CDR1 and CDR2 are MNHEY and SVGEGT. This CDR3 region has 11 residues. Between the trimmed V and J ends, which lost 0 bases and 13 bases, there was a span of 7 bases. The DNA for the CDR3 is TGTGCCAGCAGTTACTCGGAGACCCAGTTCTTC. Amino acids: CASSYSETQFF.

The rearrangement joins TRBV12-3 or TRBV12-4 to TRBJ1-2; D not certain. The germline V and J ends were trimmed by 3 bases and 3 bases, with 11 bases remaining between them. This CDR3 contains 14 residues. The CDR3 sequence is CASSLHGGDYGYTF. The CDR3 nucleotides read TGTGCCAGCAGTTTGCACGGCGGGGACTATGGCTACACCTTC.

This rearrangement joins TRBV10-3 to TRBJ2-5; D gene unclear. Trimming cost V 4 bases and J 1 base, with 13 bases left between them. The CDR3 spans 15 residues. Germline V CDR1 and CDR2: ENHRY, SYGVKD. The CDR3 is CAISGGTPTQETQYF. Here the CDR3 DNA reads TGTGCCATCAGTGGTGGAACACCAACCCAAGAGACCCAGTACTTC.

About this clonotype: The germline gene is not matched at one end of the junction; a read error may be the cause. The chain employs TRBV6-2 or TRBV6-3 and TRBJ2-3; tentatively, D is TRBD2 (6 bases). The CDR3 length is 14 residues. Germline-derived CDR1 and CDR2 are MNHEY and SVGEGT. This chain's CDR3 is CATLRDSNTETQYF. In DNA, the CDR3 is TGTGCCACTCTACGGGACTCCAACACAGAGACGCAGTATTTT.

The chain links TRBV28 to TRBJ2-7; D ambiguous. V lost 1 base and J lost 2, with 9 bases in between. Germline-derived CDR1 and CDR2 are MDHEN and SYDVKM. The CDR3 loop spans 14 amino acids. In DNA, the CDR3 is TGTGCCAGCAGTTTATCTCCGACTCCCTACGAGCAGTACTTC. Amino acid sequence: CASSLSPTPYEQYF. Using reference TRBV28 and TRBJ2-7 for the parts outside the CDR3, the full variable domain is DVKVTQSSRYLVKRTGEKVFLECVQDMDHENMFWYRQDPGLGLRLIYFSYDVKMKEKGDIPEGYSVSREKKERFSLILESASTNQTSMYLCASSLSPTPYEQYFGPGTRLTVT.

Here the CDR3 reads CSATGTSGRNNEQFF. The CDR3 DNA reads TGCAGTGCTACGGGGACTAGCGGGAGAAACAATGAGCAGTTCTTC. The V and J genes are TRBV20-1 and TRBJ2-1; 14 bases agree with TRBD2. Trimming at V came to 4 bases and at J to 5 bases, leaving 4 bases not matched to a gene. This CDR3 is built from 15 residues. Germline CDR1 DFQATT, CDR2 SNEGSKA (reference sequence).

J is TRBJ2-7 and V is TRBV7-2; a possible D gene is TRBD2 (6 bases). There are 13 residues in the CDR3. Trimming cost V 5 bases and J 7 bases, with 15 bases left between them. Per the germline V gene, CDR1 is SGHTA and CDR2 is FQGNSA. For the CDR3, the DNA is TGTGCCAGCAGCCTCGGGAGTGTGATTGAGCAGTACTTC. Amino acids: CASSLGSVIEQYF. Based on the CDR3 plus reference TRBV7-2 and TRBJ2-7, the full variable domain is GAGVSQSPSNKVTEKGKDVELRCDPISGHTALYWYRQSLGQGLEFLIYFQGNSAPDKSGLPSDRFSAERTGGSVSTLTIQRTQQEDSAVYLCASSLGSVIEQYFGPGTRLTVT.

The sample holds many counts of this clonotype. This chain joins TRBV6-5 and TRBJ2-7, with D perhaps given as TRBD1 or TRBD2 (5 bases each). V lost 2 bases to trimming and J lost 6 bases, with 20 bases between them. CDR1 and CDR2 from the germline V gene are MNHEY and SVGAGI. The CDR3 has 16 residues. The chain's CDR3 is CASSYRPPGTGVEQYF. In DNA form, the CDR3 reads TGTGCCAGCAGTTACCGGCCCCCCGGGACGGGTGTCGAGCAGTACTTC.